The rows below give T cell receptor beta chains drawn from one sample of a study of blood T cell repertoires in COVID-19. Using immunoSEQ multiplex PCR, the repertoire was profiled, and TCRdb retains in-frame clones only, with some absent. The data contain 90,000 to 130,000 clones, 60% to 80% of them singletons. The specimen was peripheral blood. These receptors originate from a woman over 75 with active or convalescent COVID-19. CDR3s include the opening cysteine and the closing phenylalanine or tryptophan. D genes are given only for firm matches. Part of the rows lack a size; the others show once, few, many or a class for expanded clones.

J	size	D	V	DNA	CDR3
TRBJ2-1	NA	TRBD2	TRBV19	TGTGCCACCCGAGGACTAGCGGAGACCTCCTACAATGAGCAGTTCTTC	CATRGLAETSYNEQFF
TRBJ2-1	few	NA	TRBV10-3	TGTGCCATCAGTGAATTAAGCGGAACCTACAATGAGCAGTTCTTC	CAISELSGTYNEQFF
TRBJ2-1	NA	TRBD2	TRBV19	TGTGCCAGTAGGCATCTAGCGGGGGATGAGCAGTTCTTC	CASRHLAGDEQFF
TRBJ1-3	NA	TRBD1	TRBV28	TGTGGACAGGGGTGGCACACTTCTGGAAACACCATATATTTT	CGQGWHTSGNTIYF
TRBJ1-1	few	NA	TRBV6-5	TGTGCCAGCAGTTATATGGCGGACACTGAAGCTTTCTTT	CASSYMADTEAFF
TRBJ2-7	NA	TRBD1	TRBV6-1	TGTGCCAGCAGTGAATGGGGACAGGGTTCCTACGAGCAGTACTTC	CASSEWGQGSYEQYF
TRBJ1-2	once	NA	TRBV29-1	TGCAGCGTTGAAGTGTGGCACTATGGCTACACCTTC	CSVEVWHYGYTF
TRBJ2-2	NA	NA	TRBV21-1	TGTGCCAGCAGCAAAGACGGAAAACAGGGGGCTGACGCCGGGGAGCTGTTTTTT	CASSKDGKQGADAGELFF
TRBJ2-3	NA	TRBD2	TRBV4-2	TGTGCCAGCAGCACCAAAACCGGGACTAGCGGAACAGATACGCAGTATTTT	CASSTKTGTSGTDTQYF
TRBJ1-5	few	NA	TRBV18	TGTGCCAGCTCACCAGAGGAAAATCAGCCCCAGCATTTT	CASSPEENQPQHF
TRBJ2-2	few	TRBD2	TRBV7-3	TGTGCCAGCAGCTTTCTAGCGGGAGAGGCCGGGGAGCTGTTTTTT	CASSFLAGEAGELFF
TRBJ2-3	NA	NA	TRBV7-2	TGTGCCAGCAGCTTCGGACTCTCGAACACAGATACGCAGTATTTT	CASSFGLSNTDTQYF
TRBJ1-2	NA	NA	TRBV11-2	TGTGCCAGCAGCCTTGACAGTTATGGCTACACCTTC	CASSLDSYGYTF
TRBJ1-2	NA	NA	TRBV10-3	TGTGCCATCAGTGGCCCAGGGGCCTATGGCTACACCTTC	CAISGPGAYGYTF
TRBJ2-5	few	NA	TRBV18	TGTGCCAGCTCACCCCGGGGGAGTCAAGAGACCCAGTACTTC	CASSPRGSQETQYF
TRBJ2-2	few	TRBD2	TRBV6-6	TGTGCCAGCAGTTATTCAAGCGGGAGTTTTTCCGGGGAGCTGTTTTTT	CASSYSSGSFSGELFF
TRBJ1-6	few	NA	TRBV27	TGTGCCAGCAGTTTATACCCCGTGCGAGGTTCACCCCTCCACTTT	CASSLYPVRGSPLHF
TRBJ2-5	NA	NA	TRBV2	TGTGCCTCAACGCGGCTACAAGAGACCCAGTACTTC	CASTRLQETQYF
TRBJ2-1	NA	TRBD2	TRBV14	TGTGCCAGCAGCCCCAGACTAGCATCCTACAATGAGCAGTTCTTC	CASSPRLASYNEQFF
TRBJ2-7	NA	NA	TRBV30	TGTGCCTGGAGTGGCGGGCTAGCAGCTACCTACGAGCAGTACTTC	CAWSGGLAATYEQYF
TRBJ1-2	once	NA	TRBV2	TGTGCCAGCAGAGTGACAGGTCATAACTATGGCTACACCTTC	CASRVTGHNYGYTF
TRBJ2-6	once	NA	TRBV15	TGTGCCACCAGCAATACTGGGGCCAACGTCCTGACTTTC	CATSNTGANVLTF
TRBJ1-2	few	NA	TRBV6-5	TGTGCCAGCACCCAGCGGGGCTATGGCTACACCTTC	CASTQRGYGYTF
TRBJ2-1	once	TRBD2	TRBV7-9	TGTGCCAGCAGCACCCTAGCGGGAAAGTACAATGAGCAGTTCTTC	CASSTLAGKYNEQFF
TRBJ2-7	NA	TRBD2	TRBV6-5	TGTGCCAGCAGGGACTCCGGACTAGTGGTCTACGAGCAGTACTTC	CASRDSGLVVYEQYF
TRBJ2-7	NA	TRBD1	TRBV10-3	TGTGCCATCAGTGGACCGGGACAGGGGGTTTACGAGCAGTACTTC	CAISGPGQGVYEQYF
TRBJ2-7	NA	TRBD1	TRBV28	TGTGCCAGCAGTTCCCGACAGGGGGCTTCGGGGGAGCAGTACTTC	CASSSRQGASGEQYF
TRBJ2-7	NA	TRBD2	TRBV11-2	TGTGCCAGCAGCTCCGGGACTAGCGGTGGGCTGGGTGAGCAGTACTTC	CASSSGTSGGLGEQYF
TRBJ1-1	NA	NA	TRBV7-2	TGTGCCAGCAGGGTCTACTCGAACACTGAAGCTTTCTTT	CASRVYSNTEAFF
TRBJ2-3	NA	TRBD2	TRBV6-2/TRBV6-3	TGTGCCAGCAGCCCGGGACTAGCAAGAGATACGCAGTATTTT	CASSPGLARDTQYF
TRBJ2-5	NA	NA	TRBV28	TGTGCCAGCAGTTTATTAGTCGGTACTCAAGAGACCCAGTACTTC	CASSLLVGTQETQYF
TRBJ2-1	once	TRBD2	TRBV27	TGTGCCAGCAGATCACTAGCGGGAGAAGGTTATGAGCAGTTCTTC	CASRSLAGEGYEQFF
TRBJ2-1	NA	TRBD2	TRBV7-8	TGTGCCAGCAGCCATGGACTAGCGGGATCCCTTATATACAATGAGCAGTTCTTC	CASSHGLAGSLIYNEQFF
TRBJ1-2	once	NA	TRBV6-5	TGTGCCAGCACCCCTAACAGGATCTATGGCTACACCTTC	CASTPNRIYGYTF
TRBJ1-1	NA	NA	TRBV6-5	TGTGCCAGCAGCGAGACAGGTAACACTGAAGCTTTCTTT	CASSETGNTEAFF
TRBJ2-1	NA	TRBD1	TRBV19	TGTGCCAGTAATCGGGGACAGGGAGCCTACAATGAGCAGTTCTTC	CASNRGQGAYNEQFF
TRBJ1-2	NA	NA	TRBV9	TGTGCCAGCAGCCCCCAAGGGGCAACTACTAACTATGGCTACACCTTC	CASSPQGATTNYGYTF
TRBJ1-4	NA	NA	TRBV19	TGTGCCAGTAGCCTCCCACCCAGCTCAGGGGAAAAACTGTTTTTT	CASSLPPSSGEKLFF
TRBJ2-3	few	NA	TRBV5-6	TGTGCCAGCAGCTCCGGACTCGCCGAAGATACGCAGTATTTT	CASSSGLAEDTQYF
TRBJ2-7	NA	NA	TRBV7-9	TGTGCCAGCAGCCCTAGACAGAATTACCACTACGAGCAGTACTTC	CASSPRQNYHYEQYF
TRBJ1-2	NA	NA	TRBV2	TGTGCCAGCAGAGGAGTCCGTTCCGTCGGCTACACCTTC	CASRGVRSVGYTF
TRBJ2-5	NA	TRBD2	TRBV6-2/TRBV6-3	TGTGCCAGCAGCATAGCGGGAGGGCCGCAAGAGACCCAGTACTTC	CASSIAGGPQETQYF
TRBJ1-5	NA	TRBD1	TRBV19	TGTGCCAGTAGTCTCCAAGCAGGGGGCCTACATCAGCCCCAGCATTTT	CASSLQAGGLHQPQHF
TRBJ2-3	NA	TRBD1	TRBV25-1	TGTGCCAGCAGTGGGGACAGGGGGCGCGGAGATACGCAGTATTTT	CASSGDRGRGDTQYF
TRBJ2-3	NA	NA	TRBV11-2	TGTGCCACCCTATATAGCGGCACAGATACGCAGTATTTT	CATLYSGTDTQYF
TRBJ2-1	NA	NA	TRBV7-9	TGTGCCAGCCAAAGGGGTAATGAGCAGTTCTTC	CASQRGNEQFF
TRBJ1-5	NA	NA	TRBV11-3	TGTGCCAGCAGCCTACGGGACAAAACCGATCAGCCCCAGCATTTT	CASSLRDKTDQPQHF
TRBJ2-1	NA	TRBD2	TRBV5-1	TGCGCCAGCAGCTTGATTAGCGGGAGCGGGGGCAATGAGCAGTTCTTC	CASSLISGSGGNEQFF
TRBJ2-3	few	NA	TRBV28	TGTGCCAGCAGTTCAAACACAGATACGCAGTATTTT	CASSSNTDTQYF
TRBJ2-5	NA	TRBD1	TRBV11-3	TGTGCCAGCAGCCGACGCACCGGGGGACAGGGGTCCCAAGAGACCCAGTACTTC	CASSRRTGGQGSQETQYF
TRBJ2-3	once	NA	TRBV15	TGTGCCACCAGCAGAGCCTTAGCGTCTAGCACAGATACGCAGTATTTT	CATSRALASSTDTQYF
TRBJ1-1	few	NA	TRBV7-2	TGTGCCAGCAGCTTATTGGTGGAGACTGAAGCTTTCTTT	CASSLLVETEAFF
TRBJ2-3	NA	TRBD2	TRBV15	TGTGCCACGAGCGGGAGGGCCTTTAGTGATACGCAGTATTTT	CATSGRAFSDTQYF
TRBJ1-1	NA	TRBD1	TRBV5-1	TGCGCCAGCAGCTGGGGGACAGGGGCTGAAGCTTTCTTT	CASSWGTGAEAFF
TRBJ2-1	NA	NA	TRBV18	TGTGCCAGCTCACCATTTGCGGGAACTTCTTCAGGCAATGAGCAGTTCTTC	CASSPFAGTSSGNEQFF
TRBJ2-5	few	NA	TRBV5-1	TGCGCCAGCAGCTTGGTGCCAGGGGTGGGCCAAGAGACCCAGTACTTC	CASSLVPGVGQETQYF
TRBJ2-1	NA	TRBD2	TRBV5-1	TGCGCCAGCAGGTTCACCGGGAGGAGCTCCTACAATGAGCAGTTCTTC	CASRFTGRSSYNEQFF